This TCR beta chain originates from a study of blood T cell repertoires in COVID-19. As for the study in general: Acute-phase and convalescent COVID-19 samples originated in the United States, Italy and Spain. T cells, B-cell-depleted T cells, or PBMCs supplied cDNA or gDNA.

Germline V CDR1 and CDR2: SGHDT, YYEEEE. The CDR3 covers 17 residues. The V and J ends lost 4 bases and 0 bases, in that order; junction bases with no gene match: 9. TCRdb keeps only in-frame clones here, not all; method: immunoSEQ multiplex PCR. Of some 70,000 clones listed, about 86% were seen once; the top ten hold around 4.1%. The rearrangement links TRBV5-6 to TRBJ1-3, with TRBD1 matching 8 bases. The sequence was collected from a woman aged 55-75 years with acute or convalescent COVID-19. The sample taken for sequencing was peripheral blood. CDR3 coding DNA: TGTGCCAGCAGCCCATTCGGGGGGACAGGCTCTGGAAACACCATATATTTT. Encoded protein: CASSPFGGTGSGNTIYF.